The source of this T cell receptor (beta chain) is a study of cytomegalovirus exposure and HLA in healthy donors. Study background: As released early, the data held some 85 million unique TCRs from HLA-typed donors. Whole-study results and caveats: The HLA-A and HLA-B alleles of most subjects were reportedly predicted accurately from TCR beta sequences. TCR association rates varied by HLA locus in a later analysis, with DRB1 highest and HLA-C lowest.

It was with 60 Vbeta and 13 Jbeta primers that the PCR ran. The repertoire was sequenced with immunoSEQ multiplex PCR; TCRdb's copy has only in-frame clones and lacks some. The data contain around 200,000 clones, 62% of them seen just once; the ten biggest clones take up around 3.2%. A word on this clone: The target antigen is unknown.

This TCR was recovered from a man between 35 and 55 years old in good health and CMV-seronegative. The sample taken for sequencing was PBMCs.

In DNA form, the CDR3 reads TGTGCCTGGATGGAGTATAGCTCCTACAATGAGCAGTTCTTC. It encodes CAWMEYSSYNEQFF. This chain uses TRBV30 with TRBJ2-1, with D uncertain. Germline CDR1 and CDR2: GTSNPN and SVGIG (reference sequence). Trimming left V 4 bases short and J 0 bases short, with 10 bases between. The CDR3 consists of 14 residues.